This is a list of T cell receptor beta chains from one sample in a study of T cells in Graves' hyperthyroidism and ophthalmopathy. TCRdb reanalysed the multiplex PCR reads using MiXCR and keeps one entry per CDR3 protein. The table shows approximately 640,000 distinct CDR3 sequences, with roughly 17% occurring only once. The sequenced sample was blood. These receptors came from a man aged 50 to 60 with Graves' hyperthyroidism. The CDR3 runs from the conserved cysteine through the conserved F or W. D genes are given only for firm matches. The size entry is marked missing in some rows and otherwise reads once, few, many or a size class.

>TRBD2|TRBJ2-7|TRBV30|NA
TGTGCCTGGAGTGTAGGGACTAGCGGGAACGAGCAGTACTTC
CAWSVGTSGNEQYF
>TRBD2|TRBJ2-3|TRBV9|many
TGTGCCAGCAGCGTAGCACTAGCGGGAGTAGATACGCAGTATTTT
CASSVALAGVDTQYF
>TRBD1|TRBJ1-1|TRBV14|many
TGTGCCAGCAGCCAAGATCCTGCAGGGGGAACTGAAGCTTTCTTT
CASSQDPAGGTEAFF
>TRBD2|TRBJ2-3|TRBV19|few
TGTGCCAGTAGTATAGATCCGGCTAGCGGGATATCAGATACGCAGTATTTT
CASSIDPASGISDTQYF
>NA|TRBJ2-2|TRBV30|many
TGTGCCTGGAGAGATACGGGTCCCGGGGAGCTGTTTTTT
CAWRDTGPGELFF
>NA|TRBJ1-4|TRBV12-3/TRBV12-4|NA
TGTGCCAGCAGTTTAAATGGGGCGGATGAAAAACTGTTTTTT
CASSLNGADEKLFF
>NA|TRBJ1-1|TRBV7-3|many
TGTGCCAGCAGCTTAGGGGGTGGGGTGAACACTGAAGCTTTCTTT
CASSLGGGVNTEAFF
>NA|TRBJ1-1|TRBV28|few
TGTGCCAGCAGTAACCCGGGACTGGGGGCTTTCTTT
CASSNPGLGAFF
>NA|TRBJ2-5|TRBV2|NA
TGTGCCAGCAGTGCGAGGGGTTCAGAGACCCAGTACTTC
CASSARGSETQYF
>TRBD1|TRBJ1-5|TRBV30|few
TGTGCCTGGGTACGGGACAGCCCCAGGCCCCAGCATTTT
CAWVRDSPRPQHF
>TRBD2|TRBJ2-2|TRBV3-1|few
TGTGCCAGCAGCCAAGAATTAGAGCTAGCGGGAGACACCGGGGAGCTGTTTTTT
CASSQELELAGDTGELFF
>TRBD1|TRBJ2-7|TRBV5-1|few
TGCGCCAGCAGCTCCGGACAGGGGGTTTCCCACGAGCAGTACTTC
CASSSGQGVSHEQYF
>NA|TRBJ2-5|TRBV11-2|many
TGTGCCAGCAGCCAAGTCCAGGGACAAGAGACCCAGTACTTC
CASSQVQGQETQYF
>NA|TRBJ2-5|TRBV11-1|NA
TGTGCCAGCAGCCTGGGACGAACCCAAGAGACCCAGTACTTC
CASSLGRTQETQYF
>NA|TRBJ1-1|TRBV19|NA
TGTGCCAGTAGTTGGGGGACGGGCGGGGACACTGAAGCTTTCTTT
CASSWGTGGDTEAFF
>TRBD2|TRBJ2-5|TRBV2|many
TGTGCCAGCAAGCCGGGAGGCGGAGAGACCCAGTACTTC
CASKPGGGETQYF
>NA|TRBJ2-5|TRBV3-1|many
TGTGCCAGCAGCCAAGGATGGGGGATGTACCAAGAGACCCAGTACTTC
CASSQGWGMYQETQYF
>NA|TRBJ2-7|TRBV7-2|NA
TGTGCCAGCAGCCCCGACCCGAGGGTCCACGAGCAGTACTTC
CASSPDPRVHEQYF
>NA|TRBJ1-5|TRBV12-3/TRBV12-4|many
TGTGCCAGCAGTTTGCCGGGCGGCAATCAGCCCCAGCATTTT
CASSLPGGNQPQHF
>TRBD2|TRBJ2-1|TRBV20-1|few
TGCAGTGCCACGAGGGTGGTAGCGGGAGGAGACCCCAATGAGCAGTTCTTC
CSATRVVAGGDPNEQFF
>TRBD2|TRBJ2-7|TRBV2|NA
TGTGCCAGCAGTGAAACTAGCGGGAGTGTTTCATCCTACGAGCAGTACTTC
CASSETSGSVSSYEQYF
>NA|TRBJ1-5|TRBV12-3/TRBV12-4|many
TGTGCCAGCAGTTTAGCGGGCAGGACAAGCAATCAGCCCCAGCATTTT
CASSLAGRTSNQPQHF
>NA|TRBJ1-1|TRBV3-1|NA
TGTGCCAGCAGCCAGTCCTACTTTGAGGGAGGGGGCACTGAAGCTTTCTTT
CASSQSYFEGGGTEAFF
>NA|TRBJ2-4|TRBV19|many
TGTGCCAGTAAGATCCAGGGGAAAAACATTCAGTACTTC
CASKIQGKNIQYF
>NA|TRBJ1-2|TRBV12-3/TRBV12-4|many
TGTGCCAGCAGTGCTGGGGGACACAGGGGCTACACCTTC
CASSAGGHRGYTF
>NA|TRBJ2-7|TRBV28|many
TGTGCCAGCAGTTTATATCAGGGTTCCTACGAGCAGTACTTC
CASSLYQGSYEQYF
>TRBD1|TRBJ2-1|TRBV10-3|NA
TGTGCCATCAGCCCGGGACAGGGGAACAATGAGCAGTTCTTC
CAISPGQGNNEQFF
>NA|TRBJ2-1|TRBV4-1|many
TGCGCCAGCAGCCGCGCTGGGGAGAGGAATGAGCAGTTCTTC
CASSRAGERNEQFF
>NA|TRBJ1-2|TRBV19|NA
TGTGCCAGTAGTATATCTCCAGGGGTTAACTATGTCTACACCTTC
CASSISPGVNYVYTF
>TRBD2|TRBJ2-7|TRBV24-1|NA
TGTGCCACCAACTTTAGCGGGAGGGCCCCCTACGAGCAGTACTTC
CATNFSGRAPYEQYF
>NA|TRBJ2-3|TRBV15|few
TGTGCCACCAGCACTACCAGGGGTTCTGGCACAGATACGCAGTATTTT
CATSTTRGSGTDTQYF
>NA|TRBJ2-1|TRBV6-2/TRBV6-3|few
TGTGCCAGCAGCCAAGGAGGGGGGCAGTTCTTC
CASSQGGGQFF
>TRBD2|TRBJ2-3|TRBV29-1|NA
TGCAGCGGGGAGACTAGCGGGAGTGGTTATACGCAGTATTTT
CSGETSGSGYTQYF
>NA|TRBJ1-3|TRBV29-1|NA
TGCAGCGTTGAAGACCGGCGGGGAAACACCATATATTTT
CSVEDRRGNTIYF
>NA|TRBJ1-1|TRBV9|few
TGTGCCAGCAGCGCCTCCGGATCCCGTCGGGCTGAAGCTTTCTTT
CASSASGSRRAEAFF
>NA|TRBJ2-3|TRBV11-2|NA
TGTGCCAGCAGCTTACCCCCGAGGAGAATTAGCACAGATACGCAGTATTTT
CASSLPPRRISTDTQYF
>TRBD1|TRBJ2-3|TRBV10-3|many
TGTGCCATCAGTGAGACCCTTCTCCGACAGGGACCCACAGATACGCAGTATTTT
CAISETLLRQGPTDTQYF
>TRBD2|TRBJ2-2|TRBV28|many
TGTGCCAGCAGTACCCGGGCGGGAGGGTACACCGGGGAGCTGTTTTTT
CASSTRAGGYTGELFF
>TRBD2|TRBJ2-5|TRBV30|many
TGTGCCTGGAGTCCGGGACTAGCGCAGCAAGAGACCCAGTACTTC
CAWSPGLAQQETQYF
>TRBD1|TRBJ2-2|TRBV30|many
TGTGCCTGCCTTAGGGACAGTTTGAACACCGGGGAGCTGTTTTTT
CACLRDSLNTGELFF
>TRBD2|TRBJ2-7|TRBV20-1|NA
TGCAGTGCTCCCCTAGCGGATAGCTCCTACGAGCAGTACTTC
CSAPLADSSYEQYF
>NA|TRBJ2-1|TRBV4-1|few
TGCGCCAGCAGGACCTCTGGCGATGAGCAGTTCTTC
CASRTSGDEQFF
>NA|TRBJ2-5|TRBV19|NA
TGTGCCAGTAGTCAACCGGGACCACTAGGCGAGACCCAGTACTTC
CASSQPGPLGETQYF
>TRBD2|TRBJ2-1|TRBV5-1|many
TGCGCCAGCAGCTTTACGACTAGCGGGCTTTACAATGAGCAGTTCTTC
CASSFTTSGLYNEQFF
>TRBD1|TRBJ2-7|TRBV12-3/TRBV12-4|many
TGTGCCAGCAGTTTGACGGGACAGGAGTACGAGCAGTACTTC
CASSLTGQEYEQYF
>TRBD1|TRBJ1-1|TRBV12-3/TRBV12-4|many
TGTGCCAGCCAGCCAGTGGACAGGGAGGGCACTGAAGCTTTCTTT
CASQPVDREGTEAFF
>TRBD1|TRBJ2-3|TRBV2|NA
TGTGCCAGCAGTGAAGGACAGGGGGCAGATACGCAGTATTTT
CASSEGQGADTQYF